This T cell receptor beta chain derives from a study of blood T cell repertoires in COVID-19. For the study at large: Samples representing acute and convalescent COVID-19 were sourced from the United States, Italy and Spain. PBMCs, B-cell-depleted T cells, or T cells provided the cDNA or gDNA that made up the material.

CDR3 length equals 21 residues. Germline V gene sequence: CDR1 LNHNV, CDR2 YYDKDF (reference sequence). V trimming: 0 bases; J trimming: 4 bases; junction bases outside the gene matches: 19. The authors' processing: Counts of nucleated cells, estimated from reference gene primer amplification, were obtained. Produced via immunoSEQ multiplex PCR; TCRdb's table is partial and in-frame only. The DNA gave D and trimming, while V, J and clone size come from that table. The sample lists 140,000 or so clones, about 86% occurring once. The sequence derives from a woman at least 80 years old with acute or convalescent COVID-19. The chain links TRBV15 to TRBJ2-3; 10 bases agree with TRBD2. The source material was peripheral blood. This CDR3 reads CATSRDKRERGGPSKADTQYF. The CDR3 region has the DNA TGTGCCACCAGCAGAGATAAGAGGGAGCGGGGGGGCCCTTCAAAAGCAGATACGCAGTATTTT.